What follows are 12 T cell receptor beta chains derived from one specimen sequenced in a study of blood T cell repertoires in COVID-19. Clones were read by immunoSEQ multiplex PCR, and TCRdb kept only the in-frame ones, dropping some. The top ten clones hold roughly 8% of a sample with hundreds of thousands of clones, about 90% of them seen once. The sample was peripheral blood. Every receptor here comes from a woman aged 45-60 years who had recovered from COVID-19.

This clone turned up a few times. The chain recombines TRBV5-8 with TRBJ2-5; possible D gene TRBD1, 5 bases. V shed 2 bases and J shed 1 base, with 12 bases lying between them. From germline, CDR1 is SGHTS and CDR2 YDEGEE. The length of the CDR3 is 15 residues. CDR3 bases: TGTGCCAGCAGCTTACCGTTGGACACCCAAGAGACCCAGTACTTC. Translated, it gives CASSLPLDTQETQYF.

The chain recombines TRBV19 with TRBJ1-5, with 11 bases lining up with TRBD1. The V and J ends lost 2 bases and 7 bases, in that order; junction bases with no gene match: 10. The CDR3 has 17 amino acids. The germline gives CDR1 LNHDA, CDR2 SQIVND (reference sequence). The CDR3 is CASSIYPGQGAGQPQHF. The CDR3 DNA sequence: TGTGCCAGTAGTATATATCCCGGACAGGGGGCGGGGCAGCCCCAGCATTTT.

The chain has TRBV7-2 and TRBJ2-3; the D gene is possibly TRBD1 (7 bases). CDR1 is SGHTA, CDR2 FQGNSA, per germline. The CDR3 has 12 amino acids. The V end was cut by 7 bases, the J end by 15 bases, with 20 bases between. CDR3 DNA: TGTGCCAGCAACCTATTGGGAGGACAGGAATATTTT. Translated: CASNLLGGQEYF.

The CDR3 DNA reads as TGTGCCAGCAGCCCAAAGGGAGGGGAGACCCAGTACTTC. Amino acids: CASSPKGGETQYF. J is TRBJ2-5 and V is TRBV7-2, with 7 bases aligning to TRBD2. CDR3 length equals 13 residues. Unmatched junction bases numbered 5, after V lost 5 bases and J lost 5 bases. The V gene's germline CDR1 is SGHTA and CDR2 FQGNSA.

This clone came up once. The genes are TRBV29-1 and TRBJ2-1; D gene unclear. V was pared by 7 bases and J by 0 bases, with 10 bases between. Germline V CDR1 and CDR2: SQVTM, ANQGSEA. CDR3 length: 13 amino acids. The CDR3 loop reads CSGALGSYNEQFF. In DNA form, the CDR3 reads TGCAGCGGAGCGCTAGGCTCCTACAATGAGCAGTTCTTC.

The V and J genes are TRBV7-9 and TRBJ1-4; 9 nucleotides match TRBD1. The CDR3 totals 14 residues. Germline V gene lookup returns CDR1 SEHNR and CDR2 FQNEAQ (reference sequence). The ends lost 5 bases at V and 7 bases at J; junction bases unmatched: 5. CDR3 DNA: TGTGCCAGCAGCACAGGGGGCTGGGGTGAAAAACTGTTTTTT. Translating gives CASSTGGWGEKLFF.

The chain combines TRBV6-6 with TRBJ1-1; D is unresolved. Trimming left V 2 bases short and J 0 bases short, with 10 bases between. Germline-derived CDR1 and CDR2 are MNHNY and SVGAGI (reference sequence). The CDR3 has 15 amino acids. The CDR3, as DNA: TGTGCCAGCAGTTACGTAGAACTGATGAACACTGAAGCTTTCTTT. Protein product: CASSYVELMNTEAFF.

This chain joins TRBV11-2 and TRBJ2-3, with 10 bases lining up with TRBD2. After removal of 4 bases from V and 4 bases from J, the junction contained 17 bases not matched to a gene. Germline V lookup: CDR1 SGHAT, CDR2 FQNNGV. The CDR3 extends over 19 amino acids. CDR3 coding DNA: TGTGCCAGCAGCTCGATGGCAGCACTAGCGGGAAGGGGGTCAGATACGCAGTATTTT. Translated: CASSSMAALAGRGSDTQYF.

This chain links TRBV28 with TRBJ2-7, with 10 bases identical to TRBD2. The V gene end was trimmed by 6 bases and the J gene end by 3 bases; junction bases not matched to a gene: 2. The CDR3 is 13 residues long. In germline, CDR1 is MDHEN, CDR2 SYDVKM. The CDR3 spells CASRSSGSYEQYF. CDR3 bases: TGTGCCAGCAGGTCTAGCGGGAGCTACGAGCAGTACTTC. Supplemented by reference TRBV28 and TRBJ2-7, the full variable domain reads DVKVTQSSRYLVKRTGEKVFLECVQDMDHENMFWYRQDPGLGLRLIYFSYDVKMKEKGDIPEGYSVSREKKERFSLILESASTNQTSMYLCASRSSGSYEQYFGPGTRLTVT.

This chain uses TRBV19 with TRBJ1-1, with D unclear. CDR1 LNHDA and CDR2 SQIVND come from the germline V gene (reference sequence). CDR3 length equals 12 residues. The V gene lost 3 bases and the J gene lost 2 bases, with 4 bases spanning the gap. Written as DNA, the CDR3 is TGTGCCAGTAGTATGAGAAACACTGAAGCTTTCTTT. Its protein is CASSMRNTEAFF.

This clone was seen only a few times. Sequence at one end of the junction differs from germline and may be a read error. V gene TRBV2 combines with J gene TRBJ1-2; 7 bases map to TRBD1. The CDR3 sequence is 12 residues long. Germline CDR1 and CDR2: SNHLY and FYNNEI. This CDR3 is CASREDRDGYTF. In nucleotides, the CDR3 is TGTGCCAGCAGAGAAGACAGGGATGGCTACACCTTC. The full variable domain, with the rest looked up from reference TRBV2 and TRBJ1-2, is EPEVTQTPSHQVTQMGQEVILRCVPISNHLYFYWYRQILGQKVEFLVSFYNNEISEKSEIFDDQFSVERPDGSNFTLKIRSTKLEDSAMYFCASREDRDGYTFGSGTRLTVV.

For this clone: A much larger clone lies a single base off, so this may be a read error. This chain uses TRBV28 with TRBJ2-1; 10 bases line up with TRBD1. This CDR3 has 13 amino acids. With V trimmed by 7 bases and J by 9 bases, 6 bases remained unmatched. Germline loops: CDR1 MDHEN, CDR2 SYDVKM. The CDR3 region has the DNA TGTGCCAGCATTCCGGGACAGGGGTTTGAGCAGTTCTTC. Its translation: CASIPGQGFEQFF.